One and the same sample provided the 27 T cell receptor beta chains below, sequenced in a study of cytomegalovirus exposure and HLA in healthy donors. Primers for the PCR totalled 60 Vbeta and 13 Jbeta. Clones were sequenced by immunoSEQ multiplex PCR, and TCRdb holds only the in-frame ones, with some missing. The profile shows 95,000 or so clones, 81% of them singletons. Material for sequencing was PBMCs. The receptors were gathered from a woman in her sixties or seventies in good health and CMV-seropositive.

The chain is built from TRBV18 and TRBJ1-1; TRBD1 is a possible D gene (6 bases). Germline CDR1 reads KGHSH; CDR2 reads LQKENI. Trimming shortened V by 4 bases and J by 1 base, and 13 bases separated the two germline ends. The CDR3 loop spans 15 amino acids. As DNA, the CDR3 is TGTGCCAGCTCACTACAGGGTTCGGGGAACACTGAAGCTTTCTTT. As protein: CASSLQGSGNTEAFF.

This chain joins TRBV27 and TRBJ2-7; no clear D. Trimming removed 1 base from V and 1 base from J, with 8 bases in between. This CDR3 has 14 residues. Germline CDR1 reads MNHEY; CDR2 reads SMNVEV (reference sequence). The DNA for the CDR3 is TGTGCCAGCAGTTTATGGTCAGGATCCTACGAGCAGTACTTC. This codes for CASSLWSGSYEQYF.

This CDR3 reads CASSPTSGTETQYF. The CDR3 coding sequence is TGTGCCAGCTCACCGACTAGCGGGACTGAGACCCAGTACTTC. The rearrangement joins TRBV18 to TRBJ2-5, with TRBD2 matching 11 bases. Germline lookup yields CDR1 KGHSH and CDR2 LQKENI. V gave up 3 bases and J gave up 5 bases; unmatched junction bases: 2. The CDR3 totals 14 residues.

The chain employs TRBV19 and TRBJ1-5, with D possibly TRBD1 on 5 matching bases. Per germline, CDR1 LNHDA and CDR2 SQIVND (reference sequence). The V end was cut by 5 bases, the J end by 9 bases, with 14 bases between. This CDR3 contains 13 residues. As DNA, the CDR3 is TGTGCCAGTAGTGCAGGGATATTAGGGCCCCAGCATTTT. Protein product: CASSAGILGPQHF.

The chain joins TRBV19 to TRBJ2-7; the match to TRBD2 covers 8 bases. Germline-derived CDR1 and CDR2 are LNHDA and SQIVND (reference sequence). The CDR3 covers 14 residues. After removal of 1 base from V and 5 bases from J, the junction contained 4 bases not matched to a gene. CDR3 sequence reads: CASSIASGSDEQYF. The DNA of the CDR3 is TGTGCCAGTAGTATAGCTAGCGGGTCGGACGAGCAGTACTTC.

The chain joins TRBV28 to TRBJ2-1; TRBD2 might be the D (6 bases). Germline V lookup: CDR1 MDHEN, CDR2 SYDVKM. The V end was cut by 0 bases, the J end by 5 bases, with 11 bases between. The CDR3 is 15 residues long. The CDR3 coding sequence is TGTGCCAGCAGTTTATGGGCGGGACCACACAATGAGCAGTTCTTC. This sequence encodes CASSLWAGPHNEQFF.

The rearrangement joins TRBV5-1 to TRBJ1-1, with 8 nucleotides matching TRBD1. The V and J ends lost 4 bases and 1 base, in that order; junction bases with no gene match: 3. The germline CDR1 and CDR2 sequences are SGHRS and YFSETQ. CDR3 length: 14 amino acids. The CDR3 reads CASSRQGPNTEAFF. The CDR3 DNA follows: TGCGCCAGCAGCAGACAGGGGCCGAACACTGAAGCTTTCTTT. The entire variable domain, with the rest obtained from reference TRBV5-1 and TRBJ1-1, is as follows: KAGVTQTPRYLIKTRGQQVTLSCSPISGHRSVSWYQQTPGQGLQFLFEYFSETQRNKGNFPGRFSGRQFSNSRSEMNVSTLELGDSALYLCASSRQGPNTEAFFGQGTRLTVV.

CDR3 sequence: CASSLAGTVNYEQYF. The CDR3 DNA is TGTGCCAGCAGCTTGGCAGGGACAGTCAACTACGAGCAGTACTTC. This chain connects TRBV5-5 to TRBJ2-7; 7 positions agree with TRBD1. The CDR3 consists of 15 residues. Looked up from germline, CDR1 is SGHKS and CDR2 is YYEKEE (reference sequence). With 0 bases clipped from V and 3 bases from J, the junction kept 6 bases outside the gene matches.

This sequence joins TRBV10-3 and TRBJ2-3, with a tentative D call TRBD2 (6 bases). The CDR3 has 16 amino acids. V was clipped by 6 bases and J by 1 base, with 17 bases between them. Germline CDR1 and CDR2: ENHRY and SYGVKD. The CDR3 bases are TGTGCCATCAGCCGACCAGACGGCGGGGGCACAGATACGCAGTATTTT. Translated, it gives CAISRPDGGGTDTQYF.

At least ten counts were recorded for this clone. The rearrangement joins TRBV7-2 to TRBJ2-7, with 9 bases that match TRBD2. This CDR3 is built from 16 residues. CDR1 and CDR2 from the germline V gene are SGHTA and FQGNSA. V dropped 0 bases and J dropped 0; count of bases not matched to a gene: 3. CDR3 nucleotide sequence: TGTGCCAGCAGCTTAGCCGCGACTAGCGGCTCCTACGAGCAGTACTTC. This sequence encodes CASSLAATSGSYEQYF.

J is TRBJ1-2 and V is TRBV6-6; D is unclear. The CDR3 contains 13 residues. Trimming removed 5 bases from V and 2 bases from J, with 9 bases in between. Germline lookup yields CDR1 MNHNY and CDR2 SVGAGI (reference sequence). The CDR3 DNA is TGTGCCAGCAGTCCCGCGGGGAACTATGGCTACACCTTC. Protein product: CASSPAGNYGYTF.

DNA of the CDR3: TGTGCCAGTAGTCCGACGGGGGGACTAGGCTACGAGCAGTACTTC. Residues: CASSPTGGLGYEQYF. V is TRBV19 and J is TRBJ2-7; 8 positions match TRBD2. CDR3 length: 15 amino acids. CDR1 and CDR2 (germline): LNHDA, SQIVND (reference sequence). With V trimmed by 5 bases and J by 3 bases, 9 bases remained unmatched.

In this sample, this clone turned up a few times. The CDR3 region has the DNA TGTGCCAGCAGCTTTCGCCGGGACAGGGGGCATTCGAACACCGGGGAGCTGTTTTTT. Translation gives CASSFRRDRGHSNTGELFF. This sequence joins TRBV7-9 and TRBJ2-2, with 12 bases identical to TRBD1. This CDR3 is built from 19 residues. V lost 3 bases and J lost 0; bases outside the gene matches: 8. Looked up from germline, CDR1 is SEHNR and CDR2 is FQNEAQ (reference sequence).

J is TRBJ2-1 and V is TRBV18; D not resolved. The CDR3 loop spans 15 amino acids. The germline gives CDR1 KGHSH, CDR2 LQKENI. V was shortened by 2 bases and J by 0 bases, with 8 bases between the two germline ends. CDR3 bases: TGTGCCAGCTCACCAACGGTGAGCTCCTACAATGAGCAGTTCTTC. It is translated as CASSPTVSSYNEQFF.

CDR3 protein: CASSLSGLSYEQYF. The CDR3 bases are TGTGCCAGCAGCTTATCGGGACTATCCTACGAGCAGTACTTC. The chain employs TRBV7-9 and TRBJ2-7; 7 nucleotides agree with TRBD2. V lost 2 bases, J lost 1 base, and 2 bases stayed unmatched. This CDR3 spans 14 amino acids. Germline loops: CDR1 SEHNR, CDR2 FQNEAQ (reference sequence). Looking up the rest from reference TRBV7-9 and TRBJ2-7 gives the full variable domain: DTGVSQNPRHKITKRGQNVTFRCDPISEHNRLYWYRQTLGQGPEFLTYFQNEAQLEKSRLLSDRFSAERPKGSFSTLEIQRTEQGDSAMYLCASSLSGLSYEQYFGPGTRLTVT.

V and J are TRBV30 and TRBJ2-2; a possible D gene is TRBD2 (6 bases). CDR3 length: 14 amino acids. Trimming cost V 1 base and J 7 bases, with 13 bases left between them. Germline V lookup: CDR1 GTSNPN, CDR2 SVGIG (reference sequence). Here the CDR3 DNA reads TGTGCCTGGAGTGACGAGGGCGGGGACGGGGAGCTGTTTTTT. Protein sequence: CAWSDEGGDGELFF.

The CDR3 protein is CASRAGVPDTQYF. DNA of the CDR3: TGTGCCAGCAGAGCGGGAGTCCCAGATACGCAGTATTTT. The chain is built from TRBV7-2 and TRBJ2-3; TRBD2 aligns across 8 bases. Germline-derived CDR1 and CDR2 are SGHTA and FQGNSA. This CDR3 is 13 amino acids long. V dropped 6 bases and J dropped 4; count of bases not matched to a gene: 3. Based on the CDR3 plus reference TRBV7-2 and TRBJ2-3, the full variable domain is GAGVSQSPSNKVTEKGKDVELRCDPISGHTALYWYRQSLGQGLEFLIYFQGNSAPDKSGLPSDRFSAERTGGSVSTLTIQRTQQEDSAVYLCASRAGVPDTQYFGPGTRLTVL.

The chain joins TRBV27 to TRBJ1-6; the match to TRBD1 covers 9 bases. Germline values: CDR1 MNHEY, CDR2 SMNVEV (reference sequence). V gave up 5 bases and J gave up 8 bases; unmatched junction bases: 7. The CDR3 covers 15 residues. The CDR3, as DNA: TGTGCCAGCAGTCTTTACAGGGGGCGGGATTCACCCCTCCACTTT. As protein: CASSLYRGRDSPLHF.

This chain uses TRBV18 with TRBJ1-3; TRBD1 aligns across 7 bases. The CDR3 covers 15 residues. CDR1 and CDR2 (germline): KGHSH, LQKENI. Unmatched junction bases numbered 7, after V lost 8 bases and J lost 0 bases. CDR3 DNA: TGTGCCAGCCAGACAGGGCAACCCTCTGGAAACACCATATATTTT. Amino acids: CASQTGQPSGNTIYF.

The chain has TRBV4-2 and TRBJ2-7; 11 bases line up with TRBD2. The CDR3 runs 19 residues. Germline V gene lookup returns CDR1 LGHNA and CDR2 YNFKEQ. The junction had 19 bases not matched to a gene; V was cut back by 3 bases and J by 6 bases. CDR3 nucleotide sequence: TGTGCCAGCAGCCATCCTAGGGGGACTAGCGGAACCTCAGAGTCCGAGCAGTACTTC. Amino acid sequence: CASSHPRGTSGTSESEQYF.

The gene calls are TRBV11-2 and TRBJ1-2; possible D gene TRBD1, 6 bases. Germline V gene data show CDR1 as SGHAT and CDR2 as FQNNGV. The length of the CDR3 is 14 residues. With 5 bases removed from V and 0 bases from J, the gap between germline ends came to 10 bases. DNA for the CDR3: TGTGCCAGCAGCCAGGGACAAGCTAACTATGGCTACACCTTC. Protein: CASSQGQANYGYTF.

This chain links TRBV27 with TRBJ2-7; 8 nucleotides align to TRBD2. Germline values: CDR1 MNHEY, CDR2 SMNVEV (reference sequence). The CDR3 contains 17 residues. V lost 9 bases to trimming and J lost 1 base; unmatched junction nucleotides: 17. CDR3 DNA: TGTGCCAGAACCGGGACAACCGGGACTAGGGGGTCCTACGAGCAGTACTTC. This codes for CARTGTTGTRGSYEQYF.

This clone was recorded a few times. The V and J genes are TRBV5-1 and TRBJ2-1; 8 bases map to TRBD1. There are 14 residues in the CDR3. V dropped 4 bases and J dropped 5; count of bases not matched to a gene: 5. Germline assignment: CDR1 SGHRS and CDR2 YFSETQ. CDR3 region: CASSIGTGNNEQFF. CDR3 coding DNA: TGCGCCAGCAGCATCGGGACAGGCAACAATGAGCAGTTCTTC. Filled out from reference TRBV5-1 and TRBJ2-1, the complete variable domain reads KAGVTQTPRYLIKTRGQQVTLSCSPISGHRSVSWYQQTPGQGLQFLFEYFSETQRNKGNFPGRFSGRQFSNSRSEMNVSTLELGDSALYLCASSIGTGNNEQFFGPGTRLTVL.

The rearrangement uses TRBV6-1 and TRBJ1-2; the D gene is possibly TRBD1 (6 bases). The V gene lost 5 bases and the J gene lost 1 base, with 11 bases spanning the gap. The CDR3 spans 14 residues. Germline assignment: CDR1 MNHNS and CDR2 SASEGT. This CDR3 is CASSRDNNNYGYTF. The DNA of the CDR3 is TGTGCCAGCAGTAGGGACAACAATAACTATGGCTACACCTTC.

This chain joins TRBV27 and TRBJ2-7; 8 bases agree with TRBD2. Germline loops: CDR1 MNHEY, CDR2 SMNVEV (reference sequence). The length of the CDR3 is 13 residues. The trim removed 4 bases at V and 6 bases at J, leaving 5 bases unmatched. The CDR3 sequence is CASSSGLVLEQYF. CDR3 nucleotides: TGTGCCAGCAGTTCGGGACTAGTTCTCGAGCAGTACTTC.

This clone has only one observation. The V gene is TRBV7-2, the J gene TRBJ2-7; 8 bases are shared with TRBD1. CDR1 SGHTA and CDR2 FQGNSA come from the germline V gene. V lost 5 bases to trimming and J lost 6 bases; unmatched junction nucleotides: 9. The CDR3 loop spans 14 amino acids. In DNA, the CDR3 is TGTGCCAGCAGCCACAACCAGGGGGCTGGCGAGCAGTACTTC. This sequence encodes CASSHNQGAGEQYF.

The V and J genes are TRBV5-4 and TRBJ2-7, with a possible D match to TRBD2 (6 bases). Trimming stripped 4 bases from V and 7 bases from J, with 18 bases between. From germline, CDR1 is SGHNT and CDR2 YYREEE (reference sequence). The CDR3 runs 14 residues. The CDR3 DNA follows: TGTGCCAGCAGCATGCGGGGAACCTCTGGGGAGCAGTACTTC. Translating gives CASSMRGTSGEQYF.